The rows below give T cell receptor beta chains drawn from one sample of a study of Graves' ophthalmopathy and Graves' hyperthyroidism. TCRdb ran MiXCR on the multiplex PCR reads and lists one entry per CDR3 protein. The table has over a million distinct CDR3 sequences, about 35% seen once. The sequenced material came from peripheral blood or thyroid tissue (not recorded which). All receptors come from an adult man with Graves' hyperthyroidism. Each CDR3 is given with its conserved first and last residue. A D gene is named only where the DNA matches it firmly. Expanded clones are given a class, and other clones once, few, many or no size at all.

d_call j_call clone_size v_call cdr3_nt cdr3_aa
TRBD1 TRBJ1-1 many TRBV16 TGTGCCAGCAGCCAAGGGACAGCCCCGAGAGGCACTGAAGCTTTCTTT CASSQGTAPRGTEAFF
NA TRBJ1-1 many TRBV5-8 TGTGCCAGCAGCCAAAAGTCCCAGCAGACTGAAGCTTTCTTT CASSQKSQQTEAFF
TRBD1 TRBJ2-7 NA TRBV2 TGTGCCAGCAGGGAACCGGACAGGGGAAGCTCCTACGAGCAGTACTTC CASREPDRGSSYEQYF
NA TRBJ1-2 many TRBV10-3 TGTGCCATCAGTACGGGGTTTAGTAACCTTTATGGCTACACCTTC CAISTGFSNLYGYTF
NA TRBJ1-1 few TRBV4-1 TGCGCCAGCAGCCATCCTATAGGGAACACTGAAGCTTTCTTT CASSHPIGNTEAFF
TRBD1 TRBJ2-2 NA TRBV6-5 TGTGCCAGCAGTTACGCAGGGGGCGAGCACACCGGGGAGCTGTTTTTT CASSYAGGEHTGELFF
TRBD1 TRBJ1-1 many TRBV11-2 TGTGCCAGCAGCGCGCATCAGACAGGGGTGTTGGGGAACACTGAAGCTTTCTTT CASSAHQTGVLGNTEAFF
TRBD2 TRBJ2-1 few TRBV5-6 TGTGCCAGCAGCCAGCCCCCCCTCGGGACTAGCTTTGTCTTC CASSQPPLGTSFVF
TRBD1 TRBJ1-4 few TRBV12-3/TRBV12-4 TGTGCCAGCAGCGACAGGGGGCCTCCAACTAATGAAAAACTGTTTTTT CASSDRGPPTNEKLFF
NA TRBJ2-7 NA TRBV7-2 TGTGCCAGCAGCTTAGGTTCCGGGTTTTTCTACGAGCAGTACTTC CASSLGSGFFYEQYF
TRBD2 TRBJ2-5 few TRBV3-1 TGTGCCAGCAGCCAAGGGACTAGCGGGGGGGGCCAAGAGACCCAGTACTTC CASSQGTSGGGQETQYF
NA TRBJ2-7 NA TRBV29-1 TGCAGCTTAGGCGAGTTGGGCTACGAGCAGTACTTC CSLGELGYEQYF
TRBD1 TRBJ1-1 few TRBV19 TGTGCCAGTAGAACGGGACAGGGTCGGTCTTTGCTAAATGAAGCTTTCTTT CASRTGQGRSLLNEAFF
TRBD1 TRBJ2-7 NA TRBV5-6 TGTGCCAGCAGCTTGGACGTACAGGGGAGATACGAGCAGTACTTC CASSLDVQGRYEQYF
NA TRBJ2-7 NA TRBV6-2/TRBV6-3 TGTGCCAGCAGTTACTCGGGAGAAGACCCCTACGAGCAGTACTTC CASSYSGEDPYEQYF
NA TRBJ1-5 NA TRBV10-3 TGTGCCATCAGTGAGTCGGCGGACAGCAATCAGCCCCAGCATTTT CAISESADSNQPQHF
NA TRBJ1-6 NA TRBV19 TGTGCCAGTAGTGACAGGCACTATAATTCACCCCTCCACTTT CASSDRHYNSPLHF
TRBD1 TRBJ2-7 NA TRBV4-1 TGCGCCAGCAGCCAAGAAGTCCAACGGACAGGGACTTACGAGCAGTACTTC CASSQEVQRTGTYEQYF
NA TRBJ1-1 many TRBV12-3/TRBV12-4 TGTGCCAGCAGTTTAGCAGGTTTGGCTTTCTTT CASSLAGLAFF
NA TRBJ1-1 once TRBV20-1 TGCAGTGCTCCACAACGCGGGAGGGACACTGAAGCTTTCTTT CSAPQRGRDTEAFF
NA TRBJ1-3 many TRBV5-1 TGTGCCAGCAGCTTGGGGGGATCCGGAAACACCATATATTTT CASSLGGSGNTIYF
NA TRBJ2-7 many TRBV12-3/TRBV12-4 TGTGCCAGCAGTCCCAATGCCCCCTACGAGCAGTACTTC CASSPNAPYEQYF
TRBD2 TRBJ2-7 NA TRBV5-6 TGTGCTAGAGCTAGCGGGAGTCTCGGGGAGCAGTACTTC CARASGSLGEQYF
NA TRBJ1-6 NA TRBV7-9 TGTGCCAGCAGCTCGTACAGGGCGGCGGTTCACTTT CASSSYRAAVHF
NA TRBJ1-2 NA TRBV9 TGTGCCAGCAGCTCGATACAGGCGGACTATGGCTACACCTTC CASSSIQADYGYTF
NA TRBJ2-7 NA TRBV7-9 TGTGCCAGCAGCCTCGGGAACATCTACGAGCAGTACTTC CASSLGNIYEQYF
NA TRBJ1-1 NA TRBV14 TGTGCCAGCAGCTCCCGAGGCTCAGGCGCCACTGAAGCCTTCTTT CASSSRGSGATEAFF
TRBD1 TRBJ2-7 NA TRBV29-1 TGCAGCGTTTCCGGGACAGGGTCGAACAAGTACTTC CSVSGTGSNKYF